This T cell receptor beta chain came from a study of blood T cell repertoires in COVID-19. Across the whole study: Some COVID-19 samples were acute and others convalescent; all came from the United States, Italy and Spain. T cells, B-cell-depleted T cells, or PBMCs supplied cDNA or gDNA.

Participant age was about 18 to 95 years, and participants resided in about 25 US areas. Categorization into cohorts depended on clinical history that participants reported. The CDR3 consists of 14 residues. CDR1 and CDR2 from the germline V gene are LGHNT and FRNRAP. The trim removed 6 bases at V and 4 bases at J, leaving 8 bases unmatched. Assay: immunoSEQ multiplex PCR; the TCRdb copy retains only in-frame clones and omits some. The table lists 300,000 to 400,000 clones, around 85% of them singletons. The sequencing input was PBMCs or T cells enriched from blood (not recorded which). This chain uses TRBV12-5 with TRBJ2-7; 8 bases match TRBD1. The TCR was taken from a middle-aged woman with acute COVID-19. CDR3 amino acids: CASGMGQGAYEQYF. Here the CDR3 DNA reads TGTGCTAGTGGAATGGGGCAGGGGGCTTACGAGCAGTACTTC.